Shown below are 18 T cell receptor beta chains from a single sample sequenced in a study of T cells in Graves' hyperthyroidism and ophthalmopathy. TCR beta CDR3 region amplification was performed from RNA transcripts. Initially, a first-round RT-PCR of the TCR CDR3 employed the HTBI primer set. Each CDR3 protein is one row after TCRdb ran MiXCR on the multiplex PCR reads. This sample has hundreds of thousands of distinct CDR3 sequences, with 15% to 20% found just once. The sample comprised blood. These receptors were taken from a man aged 35 to 55 with Graves' hyperthyroidism.

This chain uses TRBV28 with TRBJ1-1, with 10 bases aligning to TRBD1. Losses at the gene ends were 2 bases for V and 6 bases for J; bases not matched to a gene: 3. This CDR3 contains 14 residues. CDR1 and CDR2 (germline): MDHEN, SYDVKM. For the CDR3, the DNA is TGTGCCAGCAGTTTACCCGGGACAGGGGCTGAAGCTTTCTTT. It codes for CASSLPGTGAEAFF. The complete variable domain, with remaining parts taken from reference TRBV28 and TRBJ1-1, reads DVKVTQSSRYLVKRTGEKVFLECVQDMDHENMFWYRQDPGLGLRLIYFSYDVKMKEKGDIPEGYSVSREKKERFSLILESASTNQTSMYLCASSLPGTGAEAFFGQGTRLTVV.

The genes are TRBV5-6 and TRBJ2-5; D is perhaps TRBD1 (6 bases). Trimming took off 1 base at V and 5 bases at J, with 15 bases between the two ends. This CDR3 contains 15 residues. Looked up from germline, CDR1 is SGHDT and CDR2 is YYEEEE. CDR3 protein: CASSLSARGDETQYF. In DNA form, the CDR3 reads TGTGCCAGCAGCTTGAGCGCCAGGGGAGATGAGACCCAGTACTTC. Complete variable domain (other parts from reference TRBV5-6 and TRBJ2-5): DAGVTQSPTHLIKTRGQQVTLRCSPKSGHDTVSWYQQALGQGPQFIFQYYEEEERQRGNFPDRFSGHQFPNYSSELNVNALLLGDSALYLCASSLSARGDETQYFGPGTRLLVL.

The CDR3 here is CASSLFTTGGTNYGYTF. CDR3 in DNA: TGTGCCAGCAGCCTCTTCACCACAGGGGGGACTAACTATGGCTACACCTTC. This chain joins TRBV4-2 and TRBJ1-2; 8 bases line up with TRBD1. The CDR3 spans 17 residues. The V segment lost 4 bases and the J segment 0 bases; nucleotides outside the gene matches: 10. Germline CDR1 LGHNA, CDR2 YNFKEQ.

This clonotype came up many times. This chain joins TRBV5-1 and TRBJ2-1; 7 bases fit TRBD2. The CDR3 totals 14 residues. Per the germline V gene, CDR1 is SGHRS and CDR2 is YFSETQ. V lost 4 bases and J lost 6; bases outside the gene matches: 7. CDR3 in amino acids: CASSGLADSNEQFF. The CDR3 region has the DNA TGCGCCAGCAGCGGGCTAGCGGACTCCAATGAGCAGTTCTTC.

This clonotype came up many times. The chain recombines TRBV28 with TRBJ1-5; a weak D match, TRBD1 (5 bases). Germline CDR1 is MDHEN and CDR2 is SYDVKM. Trimming removed 5 bases at V and 5 bases at J, with 16 bases between. The CDR3 spans 15 residues. The CDR3 coding sequence is TGTGCCAGCAGTCGCTCGACGGGGCGTGATCAGCCCCAGCATTTT. Protein sequence: CASSRSTGRDQPQHF. Looking up the rest from reference TRBV28 and TRBJ1-5 gives the full variable domain: DVKVTQSSRYLVKRTGEKVFLECVQDMDHENMFWYRQDPGLGLRLIYFSYDVKMKEKGDIPEGYSVSREKKERFSLILESASTNQTSMYLCASSRSTGRDQPQHFGDGTRLSIL.

This clonotype was counted only a few times. A much bigger clone sits one base away, suggesting this may be a read error. V is TRBV24-1 and J is TRBJ2-1, with 9 bases matching TRBD2. Per the germline V gene, CDR1 is KGHDR and CDR2 is SFDVKD. The CDR3 has 16 residues. V was clipped by 3 bases and J by 2 bases; unmatched bases: 4. This chain's CDR3 is CATSDLAGGAYNEQFF. In nucleotides, the CDR3 is TGTGCCACCAGTGATCTTGCGGGGGGGGCCTACAATGAGCAGTTCTTC.

This clonotype was detected many times. V and J are TRBV4-3 and TRBJ2-7; D may be TRBD1 or TRBD2 (6 bases each). The germline V and J ends were trimmed by 3 bases and 3 bases, with 15 bases remaining between them. Per the germline V gene, CDR1 is LGHNA and CDR2 is YSLEER. The CDR3 spans 15 residues. The CDR3 region has the DNA TGCGCCAGCAGCCAGATCGCGGGACAAAGCTACGAGCAGTACTTC. Protein: CASSQIAGQSYEQYF.

Remarks on this clonotype: This may come from a read error, since a much larger clone is one base off. This rearrangement joins TRBV2 to TRBJ1-1; D gene ambiguous. The V gene's germline CDR1 is SNHLY and CDR2 FYNNEI. The CDR3 is made up of 13 amino acids. The V gene lost 6 bases and the J gene lost 1 base, with 9 bases spanning the gap. This CDR3 reads CASRGGANTEAFF. The CDR3 nucleotides read TGTGCCAGCAGGGGCGGTGCGAACACTGAAGCTTTCTTT. Full variable domain (missing parts from reference TRBV2 and TRBJ1-1): EPEVTQTPSHQVTQMGQEVILRCVPISNHLYFYWYRQILGQKVEFLVSFYNNEISEKSEIFDDQFSVERPDGSNFTLKIRSTKLEDSAMYFCASRGGANTEAFFGQGTRLTVV.

V and J are TRBV20-1 and TRBJ2-5, with D perhaps assigned TRBD1 or TRBD2 (5 bases each). Germline V CDR1 and CDR2: DFQATT, SNEGSKA (reference sequence). The CDR3 consists of 14 residues. Between the trimmed V and J ends, which lost 4 bases and 5 bases, there was a span of 17 bases. The CDR3 protein is CSATPGTVGETQYF. The CDR3 DNA follows: TGCAGTGCTACCCCCGGGACGGTGGGGGAGACCCAGTACTTC.

Regarding this clonotype: This clone may be a read error of a much larger clone one base away. This sequence joins TRBV20-1 and TRBJ1-1; tentatively, D is TRBD1 (5 bases). CDR3 length equals 12 residues. V shed 7 bases and J shed 0 bases, with 9 bases lying between them. Germline CDR1 and CDR2: DFQATT and SNEGSKA (reference sequence). The CDR3 protein is CSEGFLNTEAFF. As DNA, the CDR3 is TGCAGTGAGGGGTTCCTGAACACTGAAGCTTTCTTT.

The rearrangement joins TRBV13 to TRBJ2-1, with TRBD1 matching over 9 bases. V shed 1 base and J 4 bases; nucleotides not matched to a gene: 2. This CDR3 spans 15 amino acids. The germline CDR1 and CDR2 sequences are PRHDT and FYEKMQ (reference sequence). The DNA of the CDR3 is TGTGCCAGCAGCTTAGAAGGGACAGGGTACAATGAGCAGTTCTTC. Translating it yields CASSLEGTGYNEQFF.

This clonotype occurred many times. This rearrangement joins TRBV20-1 to TRBJ1-1, with a weak D call TRBD1 (5 bases). The CDR3 is 12 amino acids. Deletions cut 3 bases from V and 4 bases from J, with 9 bases between. The germline V gene encodes CDR1 DFQATT and CDR2 SNEGSKA (reference sequence). Written as DNA, the CDR3 is TGCAGTGCTAGCGGGGGGGGCACTGAAGCTTTCTTT. Translating gives CSASGGGTEAFF.

This clonotype was seen only a few times. This rearrangement joins TRBV27 to TRBJ2-5, with D perhaps matching TRBD1 (7 bases). This CDR3 spans 12 amino acids. Germline V gene sequence: CDR1 MNHEY, CDR2 SMNVEV (reference sequence). V was cut by 7 bases and J by 12 bases, with 18 bases left in between. CDR3 DNA sequence: TGTGCCAGCATGCGGTTCGGCGGGACAGAGTACTTC. Its protein product is CASMRFGGTEYF.

This clonotype came up many times. The chain has TRBV7-2 and TRBJ2-7, with unresolved D. Between the trimmed V and J ends, which lost 5 bases and 3 bases, there was a span of 11 bases. CDR1 and CDR2 (germline): SGHTA, FQGNSA. The CDR3 extends over 13 amino acids. The CDR3 here is CASSPDGFYEQYF. The CDR3 nucleotides read TGTGCCAGCAGCCCGGACGGATTCTACGAGCAGTACTTC.

This clonotype was counted at least ten times. The V gene is TRBV7-9, the J gene TRBJ1-2; TRBD1 agrees at 7 bases. V gave up 5 bases and J gave up 8 bases; unmatched junction bases: 11. Germline V gene sequence: CDR1 SEHNR, CDR2 FQNEAQ (reference sequence). The CDR3 is made up of 14 amino acids. CDR3 sequence reads: CASSTPGQLWGYTF. For the CDR3, the DNA is TGTGCCAGCAGCACCCCGGGACAGCTTTGGGGCTACACCTTC.

This clonotype has at least ten counts. The J gene is TRBJ1-1, the V gene TRBV29-1; D call uncertain. Looked up from germline, CDR1 is SQVTM and CDR2 is ANQGSEA. The V gene lost 4 bases and the J gene lost 0 bases, with 6 bases spanning the gap. The CDR3 consists of 12 residues. The CDR3 is CSVGPMNTEAFF. CDR3 bases: TGCAGCGTTGGACCGATGAACACTGAAGCTTTCTTT.

This clonotype was seen at least ten times. V usage is TRBV15 and J usage is TRBJ2-2; D unresolved. The germline gives CDR1 LNHNV, CDR2 YYDKDF (reference sequence). Deletions cut 4 bases from V and 2 bases from J, with 5 bases between. The CDR3 has 13 residues. The CDR3 coding sequence is TGTGCCACCAGCAAGACTAACACCGGGGAGCTGTTTTTT. It codes for CATSKTNTGELFF. Variable domain in full (rest from reference TRBV15 and TRBJ2-2): DAMVIQNPRYQVTQFGKPVTLSCSQTLNHNVMYWYQQKSSQAPKLLFHYYDKDFNNEADTPDNFQSRRPNTSFCFLDIRSPGLGDTAMYLCATSKTNTGELFFGEGSRLTVL.

This clonotype was counted once. The V and J genes are TRBV7-3 and TRBJ2-1; perhaps TRBD2 as D (6 bases). V lost 5 bases and J lost 6, with 17 bases in between. This CDR3 has 15 residues. Germline loops: CDR1 SGHTA, CDR2 FQGTGA. The CDR3 DNA reads as TGTGCCAGCAGCCCACCTCGGGGGAGTGCCAATGAGCAGTTCTTC. Residues: CASSPPRGSANEQFF.